This TCR beta chain was sequenced for a study of blood T cells in healthy people across ages. This clonotype was seen more than once but under ten times. With a J-beta primer mix and a sample-barcoded 5' primer, a second PCR ran about 7 to 11 cycles. Using its own MiXCR run on the 5' RACE reads, TCRdb lists one record per CDR3 protein. The table shows fewer than 2,000,000 distinct CDR3 sequences, with about 31% occurring only once. The CDR3 runs 16 residues. Germline-derived CDR1 and CDR2 are PRHDT and FYEKMQ (reference sequence). The V and J ends lost 4 bases and 8 bases, in that order; junction bases with no gene match: 15.

The origin of this receptor is a woman in her 30s in good health. Sequencing was carried out using blood. The chain couples TRBV13 to TRBJ1-2; 8 bases match TRBD1. This CDR3 is CASSSLRVQGEGGYTF. CDR3 coding DNA: TGTGCCAGCAGCTCCTTACGCGTACAGGGGGAAGGGGGCTACACCTTC.